This entry is about one T cell receptor beta chain. Its antigen remains unknown. This sample was taken from a study of shared clonotypes between healthy human individuals. Study findings and constraints: Genetic and exposure-history diversity was limited by the few donors.

The CDR3 sequence is 21 residues long. The junction had 24 bases not matched to a gene; V was cut back by 5 bases and J by 5 bases. Germline CDR1 is LGHNT and CDR2 is FRNRAP. Libraries were prepared by immunoSEQ multiplex PCR; TCRdb keeps only in-frame clonotypes and omits some of them. The data contain 2 million to 3 million clones, 93% of them singletons. The specimen sequenced was naive CD4+ T cells from PBMCs. Indicated subset: CD45RA+ positively selected. The sequence was obtained from a man between 18 and 29 years old in good health. Some clones in this sample may be carry-over from other donors' samples. This sequence joins TRBV12-5 and TRBJ2-5, with 12 bases fitting TRBD2. The CDR3, as DNA: TGTGCTAGTGGTCGTCGGGACAGGACTCTAGCGGGAGGGCCGAAAGGGGAGACCCAGTACTTC. This codes for CASGRRDRTLAGGPKGETQYF.